The 21 T cell receptor beta chains presented below share a single source sample, sequenced in a study of blood T cell repertoires in COVID-19. The method was immunoSEQ multiplex PCR; TCRdb's version includes in-frame clones alone and lacks a portion of them. Of approximately 180,000 clones in the sample, over 80% were seen once. The sequencing sample was made of peripheral blood. These receptors came from a woman aged 65 to 85 with acute or convalescent COVID-19.

This clone showed up just once. The rearrangement uses TRBV7-2 and TRBJ1-1; no reliable D call. Deletions cut 5 bases from V and 3 bases from J, with 13 bases between. This CDR3 has 14 residues. Germline V gene sequence: CDR1 SGHTA, CDR2 FQGNSA. DNA for the CDR3: TGTGCCAGCAGCGTGTGGACTGGGGACACTGAAGCTTTCTTT. Protein: CASSVWTGDTEAFF. Filled out from reference TRBV7-2 and TRBJ1-1, the complete variable domain reads GAGVSQSPSNKVTEKGKDVELRCDPISGHTALYWYRQSLGQGLEFLIYFQGNSAPDKSGLPSDRFSAERTGGSVSTLTIQRTQQEDSAVYLCASSVWTGDTEAFFGQGTRLTVV.

The chain combines TRBV28 with TRBJ2-7; 7 bases fit TRBD1. The CDR3 covers 14 residues. Germline CDR1 is MDHEN and CDR2 is SYDVKM. V dropped 5 bases and J dropped 3; count of bases not matched to a gene: 7. Here the CDR3 reads CASSTNRGIYEQYF. The CDR3 region has the DNA TGTGCCAGCAGTACCAACAGGGGAATCTACGAGCAGTACTTC.

This clone was picked up a small number of times. The chain links TRBV6-2 or TRBV6-3 to TRBJ2-1; 8 bases line up with TRBD2. CDR3 length: 15 amino acids. The V gene end was trimmed by 3 bases and the J gene end by 8 bases; junction bases not matched to a gene: 9. Germline V gene lookup returns CDR1 MNHEY and CDR2 SVGEGT. In nucleotides, the CDR3 is TGTGCCAGCAGTTATTCAGCGGGAGTAGTGTATGAGCAGTTCTTC. The encoded protein is CASSYSAGVVYEQFF.

V gene TRBV3-1 (or the pseudogene TRBV3-2) combines with J gene TRBJ2-7; TRBD2 is a possible D gene (6 bases). Germline V CDR1 and CDR2: LGHDT, YNNKEL (reference sequence). V was cut by 2 bases and J by 0 bases, with 14 bases left in between. The CDR3 totals 16 residues. DNA for the CDR3: TGTGCCAGCAGCCAAAGGCCGCGGGACGGCTCCTACGAGCAGTACTTC. This translates into CASSQRPRDGSYEQYF.

CDR3 DNA sequence: TGTGCCAGCAGCTTAGGACACTATCAGCCCCAGCATTTT. As protein: CASSLGHYQPQHF. The rearrangement joins TRBV7-2 to TRBJ1-5; D is undetermined. Per the germline V gene, CDR1 is SGHTA and CDR2 is FQGNSA. This CDR3 comprises 13 residues. V was trimmed by 1 base and J by 5 bases, leaving 6 bases between them.

The chain has TRBV6-2 or TRBV6-3 and TRBJ2-5; the match to TRBD2 covers 7 bases. In germline, CDR1 is MNHEY, CDR2 SVGEGT. V lost 4 bases and J lost 5; bases outside the gene matches: 13. The CDR3 runs 16 residues. In nucleotides, the CDR3 is TGTGCCAGCAGTTCACTCAAAAATGCGGGAGTTGAGACCCAGTACTTC. This sequence encodes CASSSLKNAGVETQYF.

The rearrangement uses TRBV18 and TRBJ2-5, with D tentatively TRBD2 (6 bases). With 1 base removed from V and 2 bases from J, the gap between germline ends came to 11 bases. The CDR3 consists of 15 residues. The germline V gene has CDR1 KGHSH and CDR2 LQKENI. The CDR3 loop is CASSPRRVAQETQYF. The CDR3 DNA reads TGTGCCAGCTCACCACGGAGGGTGGCACAAGAGACCCAGTACTTC.

The gene calls are TRBV29-1 and TRBJ1-5; TRBD1 matches at 9 bases. The CDR3 runs to 15 residues. After removal of 0 bases from V and 4 bases from J, the junction contained 4 bases not matched to a gene. The germline V gene encodes CDR1 SQVTM and CDR2 ANQGSEA. The CDR3 nucleotides are TGCAGCGTTGAAGAAGATGGACAGGGGAATCAGCCCCAGCATTTT. Its translation is CSVEEDGQGNQPQHF.

The chain employs TRBV6-2 or TRBV6-3 and TRBJ1-6, with 7 bases that match TRBD1. Germline V gives CDR1 MNHEY, CDR2 SVGEGT. J gave up 10 bases and V 4 bases, and 4 bases lay outside the gene matches. The CDR3 covers 13 residues. The CDR3 reads CASSWRGQSPLHF. CDR3 DNA: TGTGCCAGCAGTTGGAGGGGGCAATCACCCCTCCACTTT.

V and J are TRBV12-3 or TRBV12-4 and TRBJ2-7; no reliable D call. The CDR3 runs to 13 residues. Trimming pared 2 bases from V and 2 bases from J, leaving 7 bases between. The CDR3 DNA sequence: TGTGCCAGCAGTTTACAGGTTACCTACGAGCAGTACTTC. Translated: CASSLQVTYEQYF.

This chain links TRBV7-2 with TRBJ1-2; D is perhaps TRBD1 (5 bases). Germline V gene sequence: CDR1 SGHTA, CDR2 FQGNSA. This CDR3 region has 15 residues. V gave up 5 bases and J gave up 0 bases, with 13 bases separating them. The CDR3 is CASSTRQSSNYGYTF. CDR3 in DNA: TGTGCCAGCAGCACCCGACAGTCATCTAACTATGGCTACACCTTC.

The chain has TRBV28 and TRBJ2-2; 11 bases match TRBD1. Trimming took 7 bases from V and 5 from J; bases not matched to a gene: 12. CDR1 is MDHEN, CDR2 SYDVKM, per germline. CDR3 size: 17 residues. The CDR3 is CASKIRYGTGGTGELFF. CDR3 coding DNA: TGTGCCAGCAAGATTAGATACGGGACAGGGGGAACCGGGGAGCTGTTTTTT. The full variable domain, rest sourced from reference TRBV28 and TRBJ2-2, is DVKVTQSSRYLVKRTGEKVFLECVQDMDHENMFWYRQDPGLGLRLIYFSYDVKMKEKGDIPEGYSVSREKKERFSLILESASTNQTSMYLCASKIRYGTGGTGELFFGEGSRLTVL.

V is TRBV18 and J is TRBJ2-6, with D perhaps TRBD2 (6 bases). This CDR3 contains 15 residues. CDR1 and CDR2 (germline): KGHSH, LQKENI. V was pared by 3 bases and J by 2 bases, with 8 bases between. CDR3 loop: CASSPSGAGANVLTF. The CDR3 nucleotides read TGTGCCAGCTCACCTTCGGGGGCTGGGGCCAACGTCCTGACTTTC. Looking up the rest from reference TRBV18 and TRBJ2-6 gives the full variable domain: NAGVMQNPRHLVRRRGQEARLRCSPMKGHSHVYWYRQLPEEGLKFMVYLQKENIIDESGMPKERFSAEFPKEGPSILRIQQVVRGDSAAYFCASSPSGAGANVLTFGAGSRLTVL.

The gene calls are TRBV6-4 and TRBJ1-2; 7 nucleotides agree with TRBD1. Germline V gene lookup returns CDR1 MRHNA and CDR2 SNTAGT. V lost 11 bases and J lost 4; bases outside the gene matches: 7. The CDR3 contains 12 residues. CDR3 coding DNA: TGTGCCCCCCGGGGACAGTCCTATGGCTACACCTTC. This encodes CAPRGQSYGYTF.

This chain uses TRBV4-3 with TRBJ1-2; no definite D call. Germline lookup yields CDR1 LGHNA and CDR2 YSLEER. The CDR3 runs to 15 residues. V was pared by 0 bases and J by 5 bases, with 13 bases between. As DNA, the CDR3 is TGCGCCAGCAGCCAAGATCTTAGGCCACTATATGGCTACACCTTC. Its translation: CASSQDLRPLYGYTF.

This chain links TRBV7-7 with TRBJ1-5, with TRBD1 as a possible D gene (6 bases). The length of the CDR3 is 16 residues. CDR1 and CDR2 from the germline V gene are SSHAT and FNYEAQ (reference sequence). As DNA, the CDR3 is TGTGCTAGCGACCTAAACAGGGATTATAGCAATCAGCCCCAGCATTTT. It specifies CASDLNRDYSNQPQHF.

V usage is TRBV3-1 (or the pseudogene TRBV3-2) and J usage is TRBJ1-3; D remains ambiguous. The length of the CDR3 is 15 residues. Germline lookup yields CDR1 LGHDT and CDR2 YNNKEL (reference sequence). V was pared by 5 bases and J by 11 bases, with 22 bases between. The CDR3 region has the DNA TGTGCCAGCAGCAACTCCGTCGGCCTCGGGAACTCCATATATTTT. It yields the protein CASSNSVGLGNSIYF.

A note on this clone: Other DNA sequences in the sample encode the same CDR3. This chain joins TRBV7-3 and TRBJ1-1; D possibly corresponds to TRBD1 (5 bases). V was cut by 5 bases and J by 2 bases, with 18 bases left in between. The V gene's germline CDR1 is SGHTA and CDR2 FQGTGA. CDR3 length equals 16 residues. CDR3 in DNA: TGTGCCAGCAGCCCTCTTGGAGGGGCCCTAAACACTGAAGCTTTCTTT. This codes for CASSPLGGALNTEAFF.

In its sample, this clone was seen a few times. This chain uses TRBV6-5 with TRBJ1-4; a possible D gene is TRBD1 (6 bases). The CDR3 has 15 residues. V lost 5 bases and J lost 3, with 13 bases in between. The germline CDR1 and CDR2 sequences are MNHEY and SVGAGI. The CDR3 DNA is TGTGCCAGCAGTACCGCACAGGGCTCTAATGAAAAACTGTTTTTT. This codes for CASSTAQGSNEKLFF.

The J gene is TRBJ1-3, the V gene TRBV19; no reliable D call. The CDR3 loop spans 13 amino acids. V lost 9 bases and J lost 3, with 12 bases in between. Germline assignment: CDR1 LNHDA and CDR2 SQIVND (reference sequence). CDR3 coding DNA: TGTGCCAGCGACGCTAGCGTTGGAAACACCATATATTTT. It yields the protein CASDASVGNTIYF.

This clone occurred once. The rearrangement joins TRBV11-2 to TRBJ1-2; no clear D gene. Looked up from germline, CDR1 is SGHAT and CDR2 is FQNNGV. This CDR3 region has 16 residues. The V and J ends lost 7 bases and 2 bases respectively, with 20 bases between them. DNA for the CDR3: TGTGCCAGCACCCCCTTGGGGAGGGCGCCAAACTATGGCTACACCTTC. Its protein is CASTPLGRAPNYGYTF. The whole variable domain, filled in from reference TRBV11-2 and TRBJ1-2, reads EAGVAQSPRYKIIEKRQSVAFWCNPISGHATLYWYQQILGQGPKLLIQFQNNGVVDDSQLPKDRFSAERLKGVDSTLKIQPAKLEDSAVYLCASTPLGRAPNYGYTFGSGTRLTVV.